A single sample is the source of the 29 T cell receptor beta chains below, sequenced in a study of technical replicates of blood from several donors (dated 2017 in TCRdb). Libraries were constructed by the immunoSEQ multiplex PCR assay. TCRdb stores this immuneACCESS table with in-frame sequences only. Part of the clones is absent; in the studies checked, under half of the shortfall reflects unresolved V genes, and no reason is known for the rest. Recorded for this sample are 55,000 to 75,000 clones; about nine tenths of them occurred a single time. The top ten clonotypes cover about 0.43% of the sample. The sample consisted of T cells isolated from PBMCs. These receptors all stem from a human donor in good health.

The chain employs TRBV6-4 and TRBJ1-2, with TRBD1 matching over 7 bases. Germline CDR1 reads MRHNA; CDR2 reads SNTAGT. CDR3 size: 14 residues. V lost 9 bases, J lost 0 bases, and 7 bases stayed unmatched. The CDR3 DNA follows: TGTGCCAGAGGGACAGAGGCTACTAACTATGGCTACACCTTC. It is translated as CARGTEATNYGYTF.

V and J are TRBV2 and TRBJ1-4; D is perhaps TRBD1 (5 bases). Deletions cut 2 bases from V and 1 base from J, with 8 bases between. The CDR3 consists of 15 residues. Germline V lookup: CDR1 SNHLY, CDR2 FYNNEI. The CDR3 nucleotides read TGTGCCAGCAGTGAATCTAGGGGAACTAATGAAAAACTGTTTTTT. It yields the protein CASSESRGTNEKLFF.

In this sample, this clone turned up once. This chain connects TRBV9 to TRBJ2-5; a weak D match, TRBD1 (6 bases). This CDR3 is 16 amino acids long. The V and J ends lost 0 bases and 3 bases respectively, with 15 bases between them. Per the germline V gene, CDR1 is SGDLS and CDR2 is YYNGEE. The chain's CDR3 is CASSVVGGQAKETQYF. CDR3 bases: TGTGCCAGCAGCGTAGTTGGGGGCCAAGCTAAAGAGACCCAGTACTTC.

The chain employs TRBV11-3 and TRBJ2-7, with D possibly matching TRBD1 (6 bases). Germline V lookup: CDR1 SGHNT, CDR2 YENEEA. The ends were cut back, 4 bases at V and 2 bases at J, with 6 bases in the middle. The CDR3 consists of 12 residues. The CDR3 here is CASSSGAYEQYF. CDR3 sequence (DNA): TGTGCCAGCAGCTCAGGGGCCTACGAGCAGTACTTC.

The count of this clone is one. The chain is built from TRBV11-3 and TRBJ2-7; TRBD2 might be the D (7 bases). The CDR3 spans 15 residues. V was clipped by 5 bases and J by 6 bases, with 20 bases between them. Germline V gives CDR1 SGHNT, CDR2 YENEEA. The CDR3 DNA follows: TGTGCCAGCAGCCCAAAAAATAACAGGGAGGGCGAGCAGTACTTC. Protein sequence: CASSPKNNREGEQYF.

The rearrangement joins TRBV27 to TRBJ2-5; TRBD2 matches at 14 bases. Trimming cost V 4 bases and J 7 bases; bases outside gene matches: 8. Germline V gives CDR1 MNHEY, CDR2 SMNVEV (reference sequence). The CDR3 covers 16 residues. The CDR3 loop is CASSYAGTSGRTTQYF. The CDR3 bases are TGTGCCAGCAGTTACGCTGGGACTAGCGGGAGAACGACCCAGTACTTC.

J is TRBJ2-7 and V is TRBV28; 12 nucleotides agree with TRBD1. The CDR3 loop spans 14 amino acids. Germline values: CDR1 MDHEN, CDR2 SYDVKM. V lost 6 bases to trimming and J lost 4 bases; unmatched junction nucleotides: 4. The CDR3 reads CASSRDRGRYEQYF. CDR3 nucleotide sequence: TGTGCCAGCAGCCGGGACAGGGGGCGATACGAGCAGTACTTC.

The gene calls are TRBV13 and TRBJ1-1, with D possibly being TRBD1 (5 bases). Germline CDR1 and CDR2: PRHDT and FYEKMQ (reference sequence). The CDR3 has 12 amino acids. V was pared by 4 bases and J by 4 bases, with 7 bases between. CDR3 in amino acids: CASSSGSTEAFF. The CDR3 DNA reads TGTGCCAGCAGCTCAGGGAGCACTGAAGCTTTCTTT.

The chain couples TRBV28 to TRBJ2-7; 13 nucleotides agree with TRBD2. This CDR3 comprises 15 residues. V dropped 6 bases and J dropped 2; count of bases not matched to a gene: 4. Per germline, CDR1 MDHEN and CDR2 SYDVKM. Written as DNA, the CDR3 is TGTGCCAGCAGGAGACTAGCGGGAGGCCCCTACGAGCAGTACTTC. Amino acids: CASRRLAGGPYEQYF.

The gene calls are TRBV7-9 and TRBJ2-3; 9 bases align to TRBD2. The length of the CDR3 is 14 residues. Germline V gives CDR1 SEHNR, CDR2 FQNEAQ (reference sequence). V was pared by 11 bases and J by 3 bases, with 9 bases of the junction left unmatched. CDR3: CAATGLAETDTQYF. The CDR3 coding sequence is TGTGCCGCCACGGGACTAGCAGAGACAGATACGCAGTATTTT.

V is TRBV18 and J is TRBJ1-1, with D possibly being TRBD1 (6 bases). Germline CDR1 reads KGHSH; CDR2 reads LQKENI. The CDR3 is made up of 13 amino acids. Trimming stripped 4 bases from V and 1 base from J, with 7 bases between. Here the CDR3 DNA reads TGTGCCAGCTCACAGGGACAGAACACTGAAGCTTTCTTT. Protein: CASSQGQNTEAFF.

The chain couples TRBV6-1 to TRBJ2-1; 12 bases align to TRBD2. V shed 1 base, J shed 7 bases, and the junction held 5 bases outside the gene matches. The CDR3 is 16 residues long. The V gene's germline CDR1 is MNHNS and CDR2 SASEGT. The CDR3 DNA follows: TGTGCCAGCAGTGAAGGAGGACTAGCGGGATTTAATGAGCAGTTCTTC. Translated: CASSEGGLAGFNEQFF.

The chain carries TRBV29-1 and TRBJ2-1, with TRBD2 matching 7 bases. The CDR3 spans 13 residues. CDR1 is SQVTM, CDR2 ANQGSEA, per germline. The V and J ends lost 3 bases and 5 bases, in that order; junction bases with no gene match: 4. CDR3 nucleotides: TGCAGCGTTGATCGGGGGGTCAACAATGAGCAGTTCTTC. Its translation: CSVDRGVNNEQFF.

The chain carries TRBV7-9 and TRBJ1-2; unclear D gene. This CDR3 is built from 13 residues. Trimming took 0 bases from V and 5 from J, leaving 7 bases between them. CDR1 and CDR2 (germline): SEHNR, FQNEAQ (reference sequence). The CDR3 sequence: CASSLALSYGYTF. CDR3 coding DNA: TGTGCCAGCAGCTTAGCCCTCAGTTATGGCTACACCTTC.

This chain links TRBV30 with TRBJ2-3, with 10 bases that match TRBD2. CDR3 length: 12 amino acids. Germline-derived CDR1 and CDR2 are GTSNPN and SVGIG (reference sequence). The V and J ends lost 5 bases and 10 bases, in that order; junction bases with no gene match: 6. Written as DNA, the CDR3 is TGTGCCTGGGCCTCCGGACTAGCGGCGCAGTATTTT. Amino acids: CAWASGLAAQYF.

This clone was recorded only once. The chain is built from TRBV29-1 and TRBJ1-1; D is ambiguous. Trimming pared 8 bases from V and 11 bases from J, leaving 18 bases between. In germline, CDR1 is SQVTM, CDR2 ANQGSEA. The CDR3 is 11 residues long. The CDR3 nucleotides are TGCAGCAACCGACAACTAGGTGGGGCTTTCTTT. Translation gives CSNRQLGGAFF.

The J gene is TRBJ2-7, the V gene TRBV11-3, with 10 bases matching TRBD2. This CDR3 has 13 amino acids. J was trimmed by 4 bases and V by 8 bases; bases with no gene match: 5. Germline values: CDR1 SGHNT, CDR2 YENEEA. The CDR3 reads CASGAGGWYEQYF. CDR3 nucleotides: TGTGCCAGCGGAGCGGGAGGGTGGTACGAGCAGTACTTC.

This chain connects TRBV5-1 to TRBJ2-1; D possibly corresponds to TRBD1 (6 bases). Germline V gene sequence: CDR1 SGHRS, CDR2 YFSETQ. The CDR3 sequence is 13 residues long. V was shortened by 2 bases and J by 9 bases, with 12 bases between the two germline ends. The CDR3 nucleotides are TGCGCCAGCAGCTTCACAGGGAGTAGTGAGCAGTTCTTC. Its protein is CASSFTGSSEQFF.

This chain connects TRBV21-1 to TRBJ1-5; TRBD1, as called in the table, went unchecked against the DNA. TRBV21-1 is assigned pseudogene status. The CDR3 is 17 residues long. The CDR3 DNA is TGTGCCAGCAGCGCAGGGACAGGGGATTGGAAAAATCAGCCCCAGCATTTT. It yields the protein CASSAGTGDWKNQPQHF.

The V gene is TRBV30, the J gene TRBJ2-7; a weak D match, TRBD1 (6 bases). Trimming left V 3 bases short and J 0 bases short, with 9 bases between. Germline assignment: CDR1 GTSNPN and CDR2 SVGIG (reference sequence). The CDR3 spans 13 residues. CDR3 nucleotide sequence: TGTGCCTGGAGGGGGGCCAGCTCCTACGAGCAGTACTTC. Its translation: CAWRGASSYEQYF.

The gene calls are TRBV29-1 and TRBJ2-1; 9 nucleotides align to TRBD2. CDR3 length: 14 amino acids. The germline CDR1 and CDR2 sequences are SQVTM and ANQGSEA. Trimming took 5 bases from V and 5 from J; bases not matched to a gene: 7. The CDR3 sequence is CSVLAGELNNEQFF. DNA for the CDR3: TGCAGCGTTTTAGCGGGAGAATTAAACAATGAGCAGTTCTTC.

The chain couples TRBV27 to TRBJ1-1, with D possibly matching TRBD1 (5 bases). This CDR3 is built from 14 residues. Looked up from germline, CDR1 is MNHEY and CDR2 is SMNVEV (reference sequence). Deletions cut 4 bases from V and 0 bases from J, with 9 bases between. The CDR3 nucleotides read TGTGCCAGCAGTTGGGGGGGATTGAACACTGAAGCTTTCTTT. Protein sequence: CASSWGGLNTEAFF.

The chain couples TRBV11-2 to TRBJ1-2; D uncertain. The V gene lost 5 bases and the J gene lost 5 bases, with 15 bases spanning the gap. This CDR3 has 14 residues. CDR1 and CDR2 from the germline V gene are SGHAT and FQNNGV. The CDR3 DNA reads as TGTGCCAGCAGCCTCATCGGGGTAGGGTATGGCTACACCTTC. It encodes CASSLIGVGYGYTF. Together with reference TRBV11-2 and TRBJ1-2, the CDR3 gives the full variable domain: EAGVAQSPRYKIIEKRQSVAFWCNPISGHATLYWYQQILGQGPKLLIQFQNNGVVDDSQLPKDRFSAERLKGVDSTLKIQPAKLEDSAVYLCASSLIGVGYGYTFGSGTRLTVV.

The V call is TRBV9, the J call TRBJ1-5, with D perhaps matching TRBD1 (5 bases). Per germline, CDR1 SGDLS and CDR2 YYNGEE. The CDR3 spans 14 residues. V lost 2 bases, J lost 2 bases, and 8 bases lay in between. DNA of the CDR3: TGTGCCAGCAGCGTGCAGGGCGGCAATCAGCCCCAGCATTTT. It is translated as CASSVQGGNQPQHF.

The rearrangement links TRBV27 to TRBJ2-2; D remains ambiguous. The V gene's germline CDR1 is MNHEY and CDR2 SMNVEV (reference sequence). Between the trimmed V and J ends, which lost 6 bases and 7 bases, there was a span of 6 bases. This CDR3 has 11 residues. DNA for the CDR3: TGTGCCAGCAGGAGAGGCGGGGAGCTGTTTTTT. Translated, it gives CASRRGGELFF.

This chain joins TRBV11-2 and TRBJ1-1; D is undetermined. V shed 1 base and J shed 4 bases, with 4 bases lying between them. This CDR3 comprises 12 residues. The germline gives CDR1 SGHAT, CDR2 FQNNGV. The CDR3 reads CASSLVGTEAFF. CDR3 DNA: TGTGCCAGCAGCTTAGTCGGCACTGAAGCTTTCTTT.

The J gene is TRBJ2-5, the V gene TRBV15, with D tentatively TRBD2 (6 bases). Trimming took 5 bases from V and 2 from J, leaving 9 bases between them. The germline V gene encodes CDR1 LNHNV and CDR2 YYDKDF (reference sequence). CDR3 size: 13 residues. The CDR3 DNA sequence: TGTGCCACCAGCGGGGGGTGGCAAGAGACCCAGTACTTC. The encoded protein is CATSGGWQETQYF. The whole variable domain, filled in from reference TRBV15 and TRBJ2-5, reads DAMVIQNPRYQVTQFGKPVTLSCSQTLNHNVMYWYQQKSSQAPKLLFHYYDKDFNNEADTPDNFQSRRPNTSFCFLDIRSPGLGDTAMYLCATSGGWQETQYFGPGTRLLVL.

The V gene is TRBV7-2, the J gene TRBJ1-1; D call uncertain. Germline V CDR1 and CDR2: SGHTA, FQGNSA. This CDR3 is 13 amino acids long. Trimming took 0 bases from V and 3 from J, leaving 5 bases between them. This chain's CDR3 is CASSLASYTEAFF. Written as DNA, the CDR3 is TGTGCCAGCAGCTTAGCCAGTTACACTGAAGCTTTCTTT.

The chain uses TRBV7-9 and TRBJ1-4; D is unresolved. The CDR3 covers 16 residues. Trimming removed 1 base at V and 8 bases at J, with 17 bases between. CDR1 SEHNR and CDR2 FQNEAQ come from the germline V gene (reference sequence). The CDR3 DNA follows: TGTGCCAGCAGCTTAGTCCCGCCGATTGGAGGGGAAAAACTGTTTTTT. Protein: CASSLVPPIGGEKLFF.